Presented here are 10 T cell receptor beta chains from one specimen sequenced in a study of cytomegalovirus exposure and HLA in healthy donors. With 60 Vbeta and 13 Jbeta primers, the PCR was carried out. The data were produced by immunoSEQ multiplex PCR, yet TCRdb's version contains in-frame clones alone and is incomplete. The repertoire holds around 140,000 clones, with 70% as singletons. The sequenced sample consisted of PBMCs. These receptors all stem from a woman between 55 and 75 years old in good health and CMV-seropositive.

The rearrangement uses TRBV6-1 and TRBJ2-1; maybe TRBD1 (6 bases). V lost 7 bases to trimming and J lost 0 bases, with 13 bases between them. The CDR3 runs 15 residues. The germline V gene has CDR1 MNHNS and CDR2 SASEGT. This chain's CDR3 is CASIDRFSSYNEQFF. In DNA, the CDR3 is TGTGCCAGCATCGACAGGTTTAGCTCCTACAATGAGCAGTTCTTC.

The chain joins TRBV6-5 to TRBJ2-7; 7 positions agree with TRBD2. The J segment lost 2 bases and the V segment lost 6 bases, leaving 10 bases of the junction unmatched. The germline V gene encodes CDR1 MNHEY and CDR2 SVGAGI. The CDR3 has 15 amino acids. The CDR3: CASRQAPGTTYEQYF. CDR3 sequence (DNA): TGTGCCAGCAGACAAGCGCCGGGGACTACCTACGAGCAGTACTTC.

The V and J genes are TRBV6-1 and TRBJ2-7, with 9 positions matching TRBD1. Germline-derived CDR1 and CDR2 are MNHNS and SASEGT. This CDR3 is built from 14 residues. Unmatched junction bases numbered 3, after V lost 6 bases and J lost 0 bases. CDR3 nucleotides: TGTGCCAGCAGACAGGGGGCTCTCTCCTACGAGCAGTACTTC. Translating it yields CASRQGALSYEQYF.

The chain is built from TRBV2 and TRBJ1-2; 12 bases agree with TRBD1. This CDR3 is built from 14 residues. From germline, CDR1 is SNHLY and CDR2 FYNNEI. With 6 bases clipped from V and 8 bases from J, the junction kept 7 bases outside the gene matches. CDR3 sequence (DNA): TGTGCCAGCAGGACGGGACAGGGGGCAGGGGGCTACACCTTC. Protein sequence: CASRTGQGAGGYTF.

The V call is TRBV5-1, the J call TRBJ2-7; no firm D call. Looked up from germline, CDR1 is SGHRS and CDR2 is YFSETQ. This CDR3 is 13 amino acids long. The V and J ends lost 2 bases and 3 bases respectively, with 9 bases between them. The CDR3 loop reads CASSLSTYYEQYF. CDR3 nucleotides: TGCGCCAGCAGCTTATCTACCTACTACGAGCAGTACTTC. Full variable domain (rest looked up from reference TRBV5-1 and TRBJ2-7): KAGVTQTPRYLIKTRGQQVTLSCSPISGHRSVSWYQQTPGQGLQFLFEYFSETQRNKGNFPGRFSGRQFSNSRSEMNVSTLELGDSALYLCASSLSTYYEQYFGPGTRLTVT.

V usage is TRBV28 and J usage is TRBJ1-5, with a possible D match to TRBD1 (6 bases). The CDR3 has 15 residues. V lost 6 bases and J 3 bases, leaving 15 bases between the germline ends. From germline, CDR1 is MDHEN and CDR2 SYDVKM. This CDR3 is CASRPQGTSNQPQHF. The CDR3 DNA is TGTGCCAGCAGACCTCAAGGGACATCCAATCAGCCCCAGCATTTT. The full variable domain, rest sourced from reference TRBV28 and TRBJ1-5, is DVKVTQSSRYLVKRTGEKVFLECVQDMDHENMFWYRQDPGLGLRLIYFSYDVKMKEKGDIPEGYSVSREKKERFSLILESASTNQTSMYLCASRPQGTSNQPQHFGDGTRLSIL.

This clone has just a few counts. V and J are TRBV7-9 and TRBJ1-1, with TRBD1 matching 7 bases. The CDR3 extends over 14 amino acids. Losses at the gene ends were 3 bases for V and 0 bases for J; bases not matched to a gene: 1. The germline gives CDR1 SEHNR, CDR2 FQNEAQ (reference sequence). CDR3 residues: CASSFGQVNTEAFF. The CDR3 nucleotides are TGTGCCAGCAGCTTTGGACAGGTGAACACTGAAGCTTTCTTT.

Notes on this clone: Other DNA sequences in the same sample also yield this CDR3. This chain links TRBV18 with TRBJ2-2, with unresolved D. This CDR3 comprises 14 residues. V was pared by 2 bases and J by 0 bases, with 4 bases between. CDR1 is KGHSH and CDR2 is LQKENI in the germline V gene. CDR3 protein: CASSPSTNTGELFF. CDR3 nucleotide sequence: TGTGCCAGCTCACCAAGCACGAACACCGGGGAGCTGTTTTTT.

The chain employs TRBV7-6 and TRBJ2-7, with D perhaps TRBD2 (6 bases). Germline CDR1 SGHVS, CDR2 FNYEAQ. The CDR3 extends over 15 amino acids. The V end was cut by 2 bases, the J end by 2 bases, with 13 bases between. The CDR3 sequence is CASSLLSGGPYEQYF. The CDR3 nucleotides read TGTGCCAGCAGCTTATTATCCGGGGGTCCCTACGAGCAGTACTTC.

V and J are TRBV18 and TRBJ2-1, with 8 bases identical to TRBD2. The CDR3 extends over 16 amino acids. Trimming removed 5 bases from V and 2 bases from J; junction bases left unmatched: 8. The germline V gene encodes CDR1 KGHSH and CDR2 LQKENI. The CDR3 region is CASSVLAGAAYNEQFF. CDR3 nucleotide sequence: TGTGCCAGCTCAGTCCTAGCGGGCGCGGCCTACAATGAGCAGTTCTTC.